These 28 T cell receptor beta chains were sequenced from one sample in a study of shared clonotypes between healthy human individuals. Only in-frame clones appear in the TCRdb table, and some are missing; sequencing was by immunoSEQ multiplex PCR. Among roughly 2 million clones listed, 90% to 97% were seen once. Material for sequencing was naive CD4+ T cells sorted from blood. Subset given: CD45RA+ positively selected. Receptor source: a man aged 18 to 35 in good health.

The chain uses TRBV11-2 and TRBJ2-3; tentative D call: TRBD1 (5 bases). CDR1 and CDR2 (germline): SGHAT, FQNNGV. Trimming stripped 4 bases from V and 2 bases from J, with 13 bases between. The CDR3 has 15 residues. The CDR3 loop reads CASSSSVGATDTQYF. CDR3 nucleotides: TGTGCCAGCAGCTCGAGTGTAGGGGCCACAGATACGCAGTATTTT.

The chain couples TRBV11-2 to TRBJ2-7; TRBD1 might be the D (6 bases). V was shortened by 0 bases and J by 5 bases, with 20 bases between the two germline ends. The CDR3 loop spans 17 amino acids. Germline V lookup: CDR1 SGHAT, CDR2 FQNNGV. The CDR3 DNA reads TGTGCCAGCAGCTTAGAGCCCCACAGGGAAGAGTCCCACGAGCAGTACTTC. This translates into CASSLEPHREESHEQYF.

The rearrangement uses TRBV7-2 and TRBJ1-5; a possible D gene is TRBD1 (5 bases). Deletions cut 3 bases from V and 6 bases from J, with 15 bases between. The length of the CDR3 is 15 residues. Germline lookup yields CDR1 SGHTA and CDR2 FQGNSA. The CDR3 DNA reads TGTGCCAGCAGCTTTGGGGCAGGGAGGAGTCAGCCCCAGCATTTT. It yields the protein CASSFGAGRSQPQHF. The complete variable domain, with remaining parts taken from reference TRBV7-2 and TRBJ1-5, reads GAGVSQSPSNKVTEKGKDVELRCDPISGHTALYWYRQSLGQGLEFLIYFQGNSAPDKSGLPSDRFSAERTGGSVSTLTIQRTQQEDSAVYLCASSFGAGRSQPQHFGDGTRLSIL.

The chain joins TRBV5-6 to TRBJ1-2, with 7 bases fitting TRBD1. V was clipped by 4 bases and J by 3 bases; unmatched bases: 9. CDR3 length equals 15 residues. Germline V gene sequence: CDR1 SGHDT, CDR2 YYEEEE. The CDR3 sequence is CASSPIGGAHYGYTF. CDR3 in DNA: TGTGCCAGCAGCCCCATAGGGGGCGCACACTATGGCTACACCTTC.

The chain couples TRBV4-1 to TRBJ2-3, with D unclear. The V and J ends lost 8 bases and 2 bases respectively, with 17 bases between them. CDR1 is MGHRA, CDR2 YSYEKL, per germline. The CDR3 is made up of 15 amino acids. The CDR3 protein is CASLRSSDNTDTQYF. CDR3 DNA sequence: TGCGCCAGCCTGCGGTCCAGCGACAACACAGATACGCAGTATTTT.

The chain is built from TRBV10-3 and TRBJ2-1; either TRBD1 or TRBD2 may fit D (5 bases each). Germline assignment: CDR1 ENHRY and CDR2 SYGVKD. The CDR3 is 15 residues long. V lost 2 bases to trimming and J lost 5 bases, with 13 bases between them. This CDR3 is CAISEVAGTNNEQFF. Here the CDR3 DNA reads TGTGCCATCAGTGAGGTAGCAGGGACCAACAATGAGCAGTTCTTC.

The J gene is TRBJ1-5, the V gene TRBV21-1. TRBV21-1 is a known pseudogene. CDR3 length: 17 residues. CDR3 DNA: TGTGCCAGCAGCGTAAGGGTGGGGGGTGATAGCAATCAGCCCCAGCATTTT. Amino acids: CASSVRVGGDSNQPQHF.

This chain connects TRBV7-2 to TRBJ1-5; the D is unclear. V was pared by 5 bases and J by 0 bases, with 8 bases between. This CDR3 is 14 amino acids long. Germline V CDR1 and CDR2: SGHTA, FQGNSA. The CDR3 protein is CASSRGYSNQPQHF. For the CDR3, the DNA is TGTGCCAGCAGCCGGGGTTATAGCAATCAGCCCCAGCATTTT.

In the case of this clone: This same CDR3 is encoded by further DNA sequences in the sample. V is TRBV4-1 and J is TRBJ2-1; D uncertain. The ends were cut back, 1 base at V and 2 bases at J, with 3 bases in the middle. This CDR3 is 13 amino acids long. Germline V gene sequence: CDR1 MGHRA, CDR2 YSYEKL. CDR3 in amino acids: CASSQVPYNEQFF. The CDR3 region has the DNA TGCGCCAGCAGCCAAGTACCCTACAATGAGCAGTTCTTC.

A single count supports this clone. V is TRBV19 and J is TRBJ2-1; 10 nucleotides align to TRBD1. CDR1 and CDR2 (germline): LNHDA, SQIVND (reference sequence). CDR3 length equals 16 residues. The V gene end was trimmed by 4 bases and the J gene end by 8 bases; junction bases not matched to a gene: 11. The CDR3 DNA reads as TGTGCCAGTAGTACCCCCAGGGACAGGGGAAGGGATGAGCAGTTCTTC. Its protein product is CASSTPRDRGRDEQFF.

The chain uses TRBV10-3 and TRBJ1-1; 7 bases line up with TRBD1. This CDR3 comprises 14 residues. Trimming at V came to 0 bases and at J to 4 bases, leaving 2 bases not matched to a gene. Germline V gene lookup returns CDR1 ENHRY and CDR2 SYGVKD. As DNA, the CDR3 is TGTGCCATCAGTGAGTCGGGACAGTCCACTGAAGCTTTCTTT. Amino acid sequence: CAISESGQSTEAFF.

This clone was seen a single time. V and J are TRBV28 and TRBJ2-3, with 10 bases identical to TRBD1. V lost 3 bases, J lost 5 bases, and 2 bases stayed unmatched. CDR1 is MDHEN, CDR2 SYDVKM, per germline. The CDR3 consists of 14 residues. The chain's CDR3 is CASSLDRGGDTQYF. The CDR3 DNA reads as TGTGCCAGCAGTTTGGACAGGGGGGGAGATACGCAGTATTTT. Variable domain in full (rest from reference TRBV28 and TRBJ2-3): DVKVTQSSRYLVKRTGEKVFLECVQDMDHENMFWYRQDPGLGLRLIYFSYDVKMKEKGDIPEGYSVSREKKERFSLILESASTNQTSMYLCASSLDRGGDTQYFGPGTRLTVL.

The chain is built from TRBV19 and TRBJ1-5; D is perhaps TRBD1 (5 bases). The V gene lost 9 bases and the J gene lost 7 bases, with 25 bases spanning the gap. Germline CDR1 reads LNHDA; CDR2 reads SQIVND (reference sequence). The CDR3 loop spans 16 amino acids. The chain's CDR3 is CASTDIPFGGTQPQHF. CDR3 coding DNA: TGTGCCAGCACAGACATACCCTTTGGGGGGACCCAGCCCCAGCATTTT.

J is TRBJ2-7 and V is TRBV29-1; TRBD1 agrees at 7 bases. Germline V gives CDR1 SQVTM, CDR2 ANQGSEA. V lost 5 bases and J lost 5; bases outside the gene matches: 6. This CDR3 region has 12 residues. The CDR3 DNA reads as TGCAGCGTTCGGCAGGGGGACCACGAGCAGTACTTC. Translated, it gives CSVRQGDHEQYF.

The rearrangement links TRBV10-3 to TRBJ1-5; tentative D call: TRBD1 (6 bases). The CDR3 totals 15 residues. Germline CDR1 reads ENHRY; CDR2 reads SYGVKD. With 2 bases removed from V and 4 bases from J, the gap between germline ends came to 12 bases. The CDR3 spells CAISEADSPNQPQHF. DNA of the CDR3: TGTGCCATCAGTGAGGCGGACAGTCCAAATCAGCCCCAGCATTTT.

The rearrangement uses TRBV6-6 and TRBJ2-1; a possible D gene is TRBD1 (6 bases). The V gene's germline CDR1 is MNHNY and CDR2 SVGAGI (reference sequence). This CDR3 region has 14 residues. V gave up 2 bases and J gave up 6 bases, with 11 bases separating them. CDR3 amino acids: CASSYRDTSNEQFF. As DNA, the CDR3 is TGTGCCAGCAGTTACCGGGACACCTCCAATGAGCAGTTCTTC.

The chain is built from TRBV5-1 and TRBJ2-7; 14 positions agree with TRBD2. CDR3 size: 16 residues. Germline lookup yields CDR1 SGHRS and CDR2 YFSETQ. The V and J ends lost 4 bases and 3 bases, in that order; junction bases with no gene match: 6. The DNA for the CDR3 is TGCGCCAGCAGCGCAGCAGGGACTAGCGGGAGCTACGAGCAGTACTTC. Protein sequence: CASSAAGTSGSYEQYF.

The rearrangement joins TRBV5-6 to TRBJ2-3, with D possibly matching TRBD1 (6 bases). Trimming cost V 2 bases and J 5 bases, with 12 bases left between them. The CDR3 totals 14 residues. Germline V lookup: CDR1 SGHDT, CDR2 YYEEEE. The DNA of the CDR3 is TGTGCCAGCAGCTTTAAAGAGGGACAAGATACGCAGTATTTT. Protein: CASSFKEGQDTQYF. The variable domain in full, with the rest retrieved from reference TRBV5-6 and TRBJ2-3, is DAGVTQSPTHLIKTRGQQVTLRCSPKSGHDTVSWYQQALGQGPQFIFQYYEEEERQRGNFPDRFSGHQFPNYSSELNVNALLLGDSALYLCASSFKEGQDTQYFGPGTRLTVL.

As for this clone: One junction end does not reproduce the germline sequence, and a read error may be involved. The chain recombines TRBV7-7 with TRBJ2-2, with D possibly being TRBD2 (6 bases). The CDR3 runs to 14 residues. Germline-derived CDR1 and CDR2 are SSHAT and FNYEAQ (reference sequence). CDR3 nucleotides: TGTGCTAGCAGCTTAGCGGCTGGCACCGGGGAGCTGTTTTTT. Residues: CASSLAAGTGELFF.

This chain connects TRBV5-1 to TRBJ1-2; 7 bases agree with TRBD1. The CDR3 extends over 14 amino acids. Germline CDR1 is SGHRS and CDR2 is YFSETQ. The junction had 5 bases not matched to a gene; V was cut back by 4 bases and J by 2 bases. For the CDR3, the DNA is TGCGCCAGCAGCAAAACGACAGGGAACTATGGCTACACCTTC. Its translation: CASSKTTGNYGYTF.

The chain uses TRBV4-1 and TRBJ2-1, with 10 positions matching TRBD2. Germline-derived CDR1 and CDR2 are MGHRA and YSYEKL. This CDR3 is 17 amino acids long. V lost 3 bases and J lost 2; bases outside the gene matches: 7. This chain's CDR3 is CASSQVSSGSAYNEQFF. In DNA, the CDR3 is TGCGCCAGCAGCCAGGTCTCTAGCGGGAGTGCCTACAATGAGCAGTTCTTC.

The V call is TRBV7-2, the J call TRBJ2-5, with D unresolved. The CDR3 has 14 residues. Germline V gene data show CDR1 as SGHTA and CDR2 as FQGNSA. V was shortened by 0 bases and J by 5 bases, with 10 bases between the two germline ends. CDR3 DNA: TGTGCCAGCAGCTTAGCGGGAAACGGGGAGACCCAGTACTTC. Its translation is CASSLAGNGETQYF.

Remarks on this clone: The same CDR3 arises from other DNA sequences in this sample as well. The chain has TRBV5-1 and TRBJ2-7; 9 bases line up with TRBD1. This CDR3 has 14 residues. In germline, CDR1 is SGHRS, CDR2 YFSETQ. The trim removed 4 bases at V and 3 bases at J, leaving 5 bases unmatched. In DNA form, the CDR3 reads TGCGCCAGCAGCCCGGGACAGGGATTCTACGAGCAGTACTTC. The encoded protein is CASSPGQGFYEQYF.

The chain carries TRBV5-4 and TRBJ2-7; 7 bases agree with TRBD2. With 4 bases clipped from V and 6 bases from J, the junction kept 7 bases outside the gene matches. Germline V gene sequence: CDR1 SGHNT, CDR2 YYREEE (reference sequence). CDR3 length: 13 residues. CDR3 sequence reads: CASSREASSEQYF. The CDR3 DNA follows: TGTGCCAGCAGCCGGGAGGCTAGCTCCGAGCAGTACTTC.

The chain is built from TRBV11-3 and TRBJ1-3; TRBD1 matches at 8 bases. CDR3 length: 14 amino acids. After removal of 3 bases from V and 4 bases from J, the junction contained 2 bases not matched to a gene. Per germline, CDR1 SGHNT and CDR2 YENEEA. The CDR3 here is CASSFGQGGNTIYF. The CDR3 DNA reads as TGTGCCAGCAGCTTCGGACAGGGAGGAAACACCATATATTTT.

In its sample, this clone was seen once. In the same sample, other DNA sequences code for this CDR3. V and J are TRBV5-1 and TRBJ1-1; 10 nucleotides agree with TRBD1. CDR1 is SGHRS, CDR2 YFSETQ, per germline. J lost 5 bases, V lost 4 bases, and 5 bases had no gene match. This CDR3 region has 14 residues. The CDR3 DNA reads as TGCGCCAGCAGCCCCGGACAGGGGGGGACTGAAGCTTTCTTT. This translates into CASSPGQGGTEAFF. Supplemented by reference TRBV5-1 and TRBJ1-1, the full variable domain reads KAGVTQTPRYLIKTRGQQVTLSCSPISGHRSVSWYQQTPGQGLQFLFEYFSETQRNKGNFPGRFSGRQFSNSRSEMNVSTLELGDSALYLCASSPGQGGTEAFFGQGTRLTVV.

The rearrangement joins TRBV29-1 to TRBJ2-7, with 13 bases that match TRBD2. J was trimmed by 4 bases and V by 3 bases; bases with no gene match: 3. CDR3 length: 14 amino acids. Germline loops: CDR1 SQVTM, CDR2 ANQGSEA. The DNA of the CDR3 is TGCAGCGTTGACCGACTAGCGGGGGGATACGAGCAGTACTTC. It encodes CSVDRLAGGYEQYF.

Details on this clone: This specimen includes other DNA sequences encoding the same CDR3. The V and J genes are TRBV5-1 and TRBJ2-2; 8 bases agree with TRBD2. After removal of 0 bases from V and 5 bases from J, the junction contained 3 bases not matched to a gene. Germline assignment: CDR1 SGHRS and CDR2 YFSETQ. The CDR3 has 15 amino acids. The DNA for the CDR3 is TGCGCCAGCAGCTTGGACGGGAGGGAAACCGGGGAGCTGTTTTTT. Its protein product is CASSLDGRETGELFF.